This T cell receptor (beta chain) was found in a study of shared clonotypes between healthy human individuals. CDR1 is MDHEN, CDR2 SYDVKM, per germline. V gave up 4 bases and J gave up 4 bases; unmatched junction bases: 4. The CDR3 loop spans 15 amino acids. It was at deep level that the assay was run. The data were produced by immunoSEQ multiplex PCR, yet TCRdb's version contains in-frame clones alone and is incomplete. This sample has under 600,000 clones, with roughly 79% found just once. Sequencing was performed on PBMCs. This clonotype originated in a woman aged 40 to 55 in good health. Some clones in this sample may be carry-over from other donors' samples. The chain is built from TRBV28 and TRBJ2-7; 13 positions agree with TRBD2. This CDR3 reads CASSSRTSGSYEQYF. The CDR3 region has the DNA TGTGCCAGCAGTTCCCGGACTAGCGGGAGTTACGAGCAGTACTTC.